Following are 19 T cell receptor beta chains from one sample sequenced in a study of blood T cell repertoires in COVID-19. Assay used: immunoSEQ multiplex PCR; TCRdb lists only in-frame clones, some missing. The sample has more than 150,000 clones, 80% to 90% seen once. The sample consisted of peripheral blood. All receptors derive from a woman aged 18 to 35 who had recovered from COVID-19.

The chain has TRBV9 and TRBJ2-5; 13 nucleotides align to TRBD2. Trimming took 4 bases from V and 1 from J; bases not matched to a gene: 4. This CDR3 region has 16 residues. Germline-derived CDR1 and CDR2 are SGDLS and YYNGEE. CDR3 protein: CASSLGLAGAQETQYF. Here the CDR3 DNA reads TGTGCCAGCAGCCTTGGACTAGCGGGGGCCCAAGAGACCCAGTACTTC.

The gene calls are TRBV15 and TRBJ1-2, with 7 bases lining up with TRBD1. This CDR3 spans 14 amino acids. Germline V CDR1 and CDR2: LNHNV, YYDKDF (reference sequence). Losses at the gene ends were 0 bases for V and 7 bases for J; bases not matched to a gene: 5. The CDR3 bases are TGTGCCACCAGCAGAGATGAGGGGGCGAGTGGCTACACCTTC. Its protein is CATSRDEGASGYTF.

This clone was recorded at least ten times. V is TRBV11-3 and J is TRBJ2-2, with TRBD1 as a possible D gene (7 bases). The V end lost 3 bases, the J end lost 4 bases, and 12 bases lay between the germline ends. This CDR3 has 15 amino acids. CDR1 is SGHNT, CDR2 YENEEA, per germline. CDR3: CASSFYRGGTGELFF. The CDR3 DNA reads TGTGCCAGCAGCTTTTACAGGGGAGGCACCGGGGAGCTGTTTTTT. The variable domain in full, with the rest retrieved from reference TRBV11-3 and TRBJ2-2, is EAGVVQSPRYKIIEKKQPVAFWCNPISGHNTLYWYLQNLGQGPELLIRYENEEAVDDSQLPKDRFSAERLKGVDSTLKIQPAELGDSAVYLCASSFYRGGTGELFFGEGSRLTVL.

The rearrangement links TRBV12-3 or TRBV12-4 to TRBJ2-7; unclear D gene. CDR3 length equals 13 residues. The V end lost 5 bases, the J end lost 7 bases, and 15 bases lay between the germline ends. The CDR3 bases are TGTGCCAGCAGTAACGACGGAGTGTTTGAGCAGTACTTC. Protein sequence: CASSNDGVFEQYF.

This sequence joins TRBV2 and TRBJ1-2; 8 bases agree with TRBD1. The germline V gene encodes CDR1 SNHLY and CDR2 FYNNEI. V shed 6 bases and J 6 bases; nucleotides not matched to a gene: 12. The CDR3 extends over 15 amino acids. CDR3 sequence: CASSRGTGRLDGYTF. The DNA for the CDR3 is TGTGCCAGCAGCCGAGGGACAGGCCGTTTGGATGGCTACACCTTC.

The V and J genes are TRBV28 and TRBJ2-7, with D unclear. V lost 5 bases and J lost 4, with 6 bases in between. This CDR3 comprises 11 residues. Per the germline V gene, CDR1 is MDHEN and CDR2 is SYDVKM. The CDR3 region is CASSRGYEQYV. CDR3 DNA: TGTGCCAGCAGTCGAGGTTACGAGCAGTACGTC.

This clone was picked up one time. The chain is built from TRBV9 and TRBJ1-1; TRBD1 matches 8 bases. The germline gives CDR1 SGDLS, CDR2 YYNGEE. With 0 bases clipped from V and 4 bases from J, the junction kept 8 bases outside the gene matches. The CDR3 totals 16 residues. CDR3 residues: CASSVEAGGFATEAFF. DNA for the CDR3: TGTGCCAGCAGCGTAGAGGCAGGGGGCTTTGCCACTGAAGCTTTCTTT.

CDR3 protein: CASSWDRRQETQYF. For the CDR3, the DNA is TGTGCCAGCAGTTGGGACAGGCGCCAAGAGACCCAGTACTTC. The chain combines TRBV6-5 with TRBJ2-5, with 8 positions matching TRBD1. The V and J ends lost 4 bases and 1 base, in that order; junction bases with no gene match: 2. The CDR3 consists of 14 residues. Germline assignment: CDR1 MNHEY and CDR2 SVGAGI.

This clone has a single count. The CDR3 sequence: CASSPPSGQGNEKLFF. The CDR3 DNA follows: TGTGCCAGCTCACCACCCTCGGGACAGGGGAATGAAAAACTGTTTTTT. The chain combines TRBV18 with TRBJ1-4; 10 bases line up with TRBD1. Germline CDR1 KGHSH, CDR2 LQKENI. The V segment lost 0 bases and the J segment 5 bases; nucleotides outside the gene matches: 3. The CDR3 loop spans 16 amino acids.

The chain links TRBV6-8 to TRBJ2-7, with 8 bases lining up with TRBD2. The V gene's germline CDR1 is MNHGY and CDR2 SAAAGT. The length of the CDR3 is 15 residues. Trimming cost V 9 bases and J 7 bases; bases outside gene matches: 17. The CDR3 sequence: CASQPPAGVAGEQYF. The CDR3 DNA reads TGTGCCAGTCAACCCCCAGCGGGGGTAGCGGGGGAGCAGTACTTC.

This clone was seen just once. The chain combines TRBV2 with TRBJ1-4; possibly TRBD1 for D (6 bases). CDR3 length: 15 amino acids. Germline V lookup: CDR1 SNHLY, CDR2 FYNNEI. The germline V and J ends were trimmed by 3 bases and 3 bases, with 11 bases remaining between them. The chain's CDR3 is CASSDQGQSNEKLFF. The CDR3 nucleotides read TGTGCCAGCAGTGATCAGGGGCAATCTAATGAAAAACTGTTTTTT.

This sequence joins TRBV9 and TRBJ1-6; D unclear. There are 14 residues in the CDR3. V was trimmed by 0 bases and J by 6 bases, leaving 7 bases between them. Germline V gene lookup returns CDR1 SGDLS and CDR2 YYNGEE. The CDR3 DNA reads as TGTGCCAGCAGCGTAGGAGGAAGTAATTCACCCCTCCACTTT. This codes for CASSVGGSNSPLHF.

J is TRBJ1-1 and V is TRBV6-5; D is uncertain. The germline gives CDR1 MNHEY, CDR2 SVGAGI. V shed 6 bases and J shed 4 bases, with 12 bases lying between them. This CDR3 has 13 residues. In DNA form, the CDR3 reads TGTGCCAGCAGCCAAGAGGTGAGCACTGAAGCTTTCTTT. Translation: CASSQEVSTEAFF.

The chain is built from TRBV19 and TRBJ1-5; D perhaps matches TRBD1 (5 bases). The CDR3 contains 14 residues. Germline V CDR1 and CDR2: LNHDA, SQIVND (reference sequence). V lost 3 bases to trimming and J lost 1 base, with 7 bases between them. Here the CDR3 reads CASSMRQSNQPQHF. In nucleotides, the CDR3 is TGTGCCAGTAGTATGAGACAGAGCAATCAGCCCCAGCATTTT.

The chain is built from TRBV5-4 and TRBJ1-2; 8 bases agree with TRBD1. This CDR3 is built from 16 residues. The junction had 8 bases not matched to a gene; V was cut back by 0 bases and J by 4 bases. From germline, CDR1 is SGHNT and CDR2 YYREEE (reference sequence). The CDR3 sequence: CASSLAKDRVTYGYTF. DNA for the CDR3: TGTGCCAGCAGCTTGGCCAAGGACAGGGTAACCTATGGCTACACCTTC.

This clone was detected only a few times. V and J are TRBV5-1 and TRBJ2-7; 8 positions agree with TRBD1. V was pared by 0 bases and J by 5 bases, with 7 bases of the junction left unmatched. The length of the CDR3 is 15 residues. Per germline, CDR1 SGHRS and CDR2 YFSETQ. CDR3 sequence (DNA): TGCGCCAGCAGCTTGGCCGGACAGGGCTTCCACGAGCAGTACTTC. Translated, it gives CASSLAGQGFHEQYF.

This chain joins TRBV19 and TRBJ2-1; 11 bases align to TRBD2. V lost 5 bases to trimming and J lost 5 bases; unmatched junction nucleotides: 5. The CDR3 extends over 15 amino acids. The germline gives CDR1 LNHDA, CDR2 SQIVND (reference sequence). CDR3 in amino acids: CASSSTSGRNNEQFF. In nucleotides, the CDR3 is TGTGCCAGTAGTTCAACTAGCGGGAGAAACAATGAGCAGTTCTTC. The complete variable domain, with remaining parts taken from reference TRBV19 and TRBJ2-1, reads DGGITQSPKYLFRKEGQNVTLSCEQNLNHDAMYWYRQDPGQGLRLIYYSQIVNDFQKGDIAEGYSVSREKKESFPLTVTSAQKNPTAFYLCASSSTSGRNNEQFFGPGTRLTVL.

This chain joins TRBV5-5 and TRBJ2-7; D might be TRBD2 (5 bases). This CDR3 comprises 15 residues. In germline, CDR1 is SGHKS, CDR2 YYEKEE (reference sequence). V was trimmed by 4 bases and J by 1 base, leaving 15 bases between them. The CDR3 protein is CASSEGSSLSYEQYV. In nucleotides, the CDR3 is TGTGCCAGCAGCGAGGGTTCCAGTTTGTCCTACGAGCAGTACGTC.

This chain joins TRBV28 and TRBJ2-3; possible D gene TRBD2, 5 bases. This CDR3 comprises 11 residues. V dropped 8 bases and J dropped 4 bases, with 7 bases sitting between them. CDR1 MDHEN and CDR2 SYDVKM come from the germline V gene. The CDR3 here is CASGGPDTQYF. The DNA of the CDR3 is TGTGCCAGCGGAGGCCCAGATACGCAGTATTTT.